This T cell receptor beta chain came from a study of T cells in Graves' hyperthyroidism and ophthalmopathy. This CDR3 spans 12 amino acids. CDR1 is SGDLS and CDR2 is YYNGEE in the germline V gene. Regarding this clonotype: What it binds is not known.

Amplified TCR beta CDR3 regions came from RNA transcripts. RT-PCR in the first round (using the HTBI primer set) targeted the TCR CDR3. TCRdb recomputed calls from the multiplex PCR reads with MiXCR, one row per CDR3 protein. The sample contains about 540,000 distinct CDR3 sequences, around 46% of which appear only once. Findings of the study overall: Clonotypes that were expanded in thyroid above 0.001 mostly appeared in blood too. In the analysis, a 13 V-J model separated ophthalmopathy from stable hyperthyroidism.

Graves' hyperthyroidism showing no ophthalmopathy progression within 18 months was considered stable. Any patient presenting with uncontrolled infection, other autoimmune disease, pregnancy or lactation was left out. The sequence derives from a woman aged 18-30 years with Graves' hyperthyroidism. The rearrangement links TRBV9 to TRBJ2-7; D may be TRBD1 (6 bases). Sequencing used peripheral blood or thyroid tissue (not recorded which). The chain's CDR3 is CASRDITYEQYF. In nucleotides, the CDR3 is TGTGCGAGCCGGGACATTACCTACGAGCAGTACTTC. Based on the CDR3 plus reference TRBV9 and TRBJ2-7, the full variable domain is DSGVTQTPKHLITATGQRVTLRCSPRSGDLSVYWYQQSLDQGLQFLIQYYNGEERAKGNILERFSAQQFPDLHSELNLSSLELGDSALYFCASRDITYEQYFGPGTRLTVT.